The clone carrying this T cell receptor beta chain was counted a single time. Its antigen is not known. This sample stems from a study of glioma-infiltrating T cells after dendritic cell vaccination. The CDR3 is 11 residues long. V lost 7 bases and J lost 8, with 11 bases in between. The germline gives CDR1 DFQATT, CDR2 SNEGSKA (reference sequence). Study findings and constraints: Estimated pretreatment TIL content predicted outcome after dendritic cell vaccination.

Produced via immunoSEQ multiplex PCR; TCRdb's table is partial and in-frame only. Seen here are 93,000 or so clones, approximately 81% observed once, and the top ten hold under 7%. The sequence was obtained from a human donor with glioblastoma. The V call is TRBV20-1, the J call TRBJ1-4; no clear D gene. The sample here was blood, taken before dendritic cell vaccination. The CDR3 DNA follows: TGCAGTGGTCGAGAAGCCGAAAAACTGTTTTTT. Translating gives CSGREAEKLFF.